This TCR beta chain derives from a study of cytomegalovirus exposure and HLA in healthy donors. At the level of the study: Approximately 83 million unique TCRs from HLA-typed donors were held in an early data release.

Points on this clone: Its cognate antigen is unknown.

Donors consisted of healthy bone marrow donors. The CDR3 spans 15 residues. Unmatched junction bases numbered 6, after V lost 4 bases and J lost 1 base. Germline V gene lookup returns CDR1 SGHTA and CDR2 FQGNSA. Primers for the PCR totalled 60 Vbeta and 13 Jbeta. Profiling relied on immunoSEQ multiplex PCR, and the TCRdb table lists in-frame clones only, not all of them. This repertoire shows some 130,000 clones, about 9.2% found once; its top ten account for 6% to 7.5%. General observations from the study: Earlier findings revealed that most TCR beta V segments proved productive either about 87% or about 30% of the time. The classifier reportedly diagnosed cytomegalovirus status with high sensitivity and specificity.

This TCR derives from a middle-aged woman in good health and CMV-seropositive. The V call is TRBV7-2, the J call TRBJ1-2; 7 nucleotides line up with TRBD1. What was sequenced was PBMCs. CDR3 in amino acids: CASSWGTELNYGYTF. DNA of the CDR3: TGTGCCAGCAGCTGGGGGACAGAGCTTAACTATGGCTACACCTTC.